This passage covers 12 T cell receptor beta chains from one sample sequenced in a study of blood T cell repertoires in COVID-19. Here immunoSEQ multiplex PCR was the method, and the copy in TCRdb shows in-frame clones only, minus some. This table holds roughly 250,000 clones, 70% to 90% found once. Specimen: PBMCs or T cells enriched from blood (not recorded which). The receptor set was obtained from a woman in her fifties or sixties who had recovered from COVID-19.

The chain joins TRBV11-2 to TRBJ1-6, with unresolved D. Deletions cut 1 base from V and 10 bases from J, with 14 bases between. From germline, CDR1 is SGHAT and CDR2 FQNNGV. CDR3 length: 15 amino acids. The CDR3 reads CASSLGAAGLSPLHF. The CDR3 nucleotides are TGTGCCAGCAGCTTAGGGGCGGCAGGACTATCACCCCTCCACTTT.

This clone occurred a few times. The chain carries TRBV9 and TRBJ1-5; D might be TRBD1 (6 bases). Germline CDR1 is SGDLS and CDR2 is YYNGEE. The CDR3 extends over 14 amino acids. V lost 0 bases and J lost 6, with 10 bases in between. The CDR3 loop reads CASSVGQASQPQHF. Written as DNA, the CDR3 is TGTGCCAGCAGCGTAGGACAGGCTAGTCAGCCCCAGCATTTT.

This clone was counted between two and nine times. This chain joins TRBV14 and TRBJ2-1; D is possibly TRBD1 (6 bases). The CDR3 covers 16 residues. V dropped 8 bases and J dropped 0 bases, with 17 bases sitting between them. The germline gives CDR1 SGHDN, CDR2 FVKESK. CDR3 DNA: TGTGCCAGCTCTGTATGGGGGCTAAGCTCCTACAATGAGCAGTTCTTC. Translated: CASSVWGLSSYNEQFF.

The rearrangement uses TRBV27 and TRBJ1-2, with a tentative D call TRBD1 (5 bases). Trimming took off 8 bases at V and 7 bases at J, with 17 bases between the two ends. The CDR3 is 13 residues long. Germline loops: CDR1 MNHEY, CDR2 SMNVEV (reference sequence). The DNA for the CDR3 is TGTGCCAGCGGCGACTTGTGGAGGGGTGGCTACACCTTC. Translated: CASGDLWRGGYTF.

V gene TRBV25-1 combines with J gene TRBJ2-7; 8 positions agree with TRBD1. The CDR3 runs to 16 residues. Germline V gene data show CDR1 as MGHDK and CDR2 as SYGVNS. Trimming at V came to 6 bases and at J to 2 bases, leaving 12 bases not matched to a gene. The CDR3 DNA is TGTGCCAGCAGCCCAGGGGGCGCGATTGGAACCTACGAGCAGTACTTC. This codes for CASSPGGAIGTYEQYF.

The J gene is TRBJ1-1, the V gene TRBV25-1; tentatively, D is TRBD1 (5 bases). Germline CDR1 is MGHDK and CDR2 is SYGVNS. V dropped 3 bases and J dropped 8 bases, with 16 bases sitting between them. The CDR3 runs to 14 residues. The CDR3 region is CASSDPFQGREAFF. The CDR3, as DNA: TGTGCCAGCAGTGACCCCTTTCAGGGTCGGGAAGCTTTCTTT.

With regard to this clone: One end of the junction varies from germline; a read error may be responsible. V gene TRBV7-7 combines with J gene TRBJ2-6, with 10 bases identical to TRBD1. The CDR3 length is 18 residues. Germline CDR1 SSHAT, CDR2 FNYEAQ (reference sequence). This CDR3 reads CASSSTGTGVAGANVLTF. The CDR3 nucleotides read TGTGCTAGCAGCTCAACCGGGACAGGGGTGGCTGGGGCCAACGTCCTGACTTTC.

The V and J genes are TRBV27 and TRBJ1-3; no clear D. There are 13 residues in the CDR3. Germline CDR1 MNHEY, CDR2 SMNVEV (reference sequence). The V gene lost 8 bases and the J gene lost 4 bases, with 12 bases spanning the gap. The CDR3 sequence is CASGELRGNTIYF. The DNA for the CDR3 is TGTGCCAGCGGAGAATTACGAGGAAACACCATATATTTT.

The V gene is TRBV2, the J gene TRBJ2-2; 8 bases align to TRBD1. Germline CDR1 and CDR2: SNHLY and FYNNEI. Losses at the gene ends were 6 bases for V and 0 bases for J; bases not matched to a gene: 3. This CDR3 region has 15 residues. CDR3 residues: CASSWTGSNTGELFF. The CDR3 nucleotides read TGTGCCAGCAGCTGGACAGGGTCGAACACCGGGGAGCTGTTTTTT.

The CDR3: CASSAAGGKVGQPQHF. Here the CDR3 DNA reads TGTGCCAGCAGCGCTGCAGGGGGGAAGGTGGGTCAGCCCCAGCATTTT. The rearrangement uses TRBV7-9 and TRBJ1-5; the match to TRBD1 covers 7 bases. CDR1 is SEHNR and CDR2 is FQNEAQ in the germline V gene (reference sequence). The CDR3 contains 16 residues. The V gene end was trimmed by 5 bases and the J gene end by 6 bases; junction bases not matched to a gene: 13.

This clone occurred a few times. This chain links TRBV7-2 with TRBJ1-5; 9 bases line up with TRBD1. From germline, CDR1 is SGHTA and CDR2 FQGNSA. With V trimmed by 2 bases and J by 5 bases, 1 base remained unmatched. CDR3 length: 14 amino acids. The CDR3 sequence is CASSLRQGDQPQHF. The CDR3 region has the DNA TGTGCCAGCAGCTTAAGACAGGGGGATCAGCCCCAGCATTTT.

This clone was detected only once. The chain carries TRBV14 and TRBJ2-1; TRBD2 agrees at 12 bases. Trimming cost V 0 bases and J 7 bases; bases outside gene matches: 10. The CDR3 runs to 18 residues. CDR1 and CDR2 (germline): SGHDN, FVKESK. As DNA, the CDR3 is TGTGCCAGCAGCCAAGATATTGGAAGGACTAGCGGGGTTAATGAGCAGTTCTTC. It specifies CASSQDIGRTSGVNEQFF.